This T cell receptor (beta chain) was identified during a study of a mutant IDH1 vaccine in newly diagnosed glioma (dated by TCRdb to the early 2020s). About the investigation overall: In the chemotherapy-containing groups, vaccination started alongside temozolomide cycles, whereas in patients who had radiotherapy alone it started 4-6 weeks after radiotherapy. Of the 32 patients who were treated, about 62% were male and approximately 38% were female, and the mean age was around 40 years. Prior to enrollment, standard therapy consisting of radiotherapy alone, temozolomide alone, or radiochemotherapy with temozolomide had been administered to patients, with the combination being received by most patients. Longitudinal TCRB deep sequencing was done for about two dozen treated patients, wherever samples were available for exploratory analyses. The week-35 safety follow-up was designated visit V12, and the week-47 end of study was designated visit V13. Six visits were used for peripheral blood collection: V03 (baseline), V05, V07, V10, V12 and V13.

Library preparation used the immunoSEQ multiplex PCR assay. The hsTCRB Kit was used according to the manufacturer's protocol to amplify rearranged TCR beta chain sequences. An Illumina MiSeq was used to sequence the TCRB libraries. The paper's data handling went like this. The proprietary platform of the kit vendor was used for demultiplexing, trimming and gene mapping. Imported from immuneACCESS, the table was reduced by TCRdb to in-frame sequences with V and J called. These copies leave out some clones; in studies compared against another copy, an unresolved V gene accounts for under half, and the cause of the remainder is not known. V and J calls plus clone size are reproduced from that table; the DNA served to infer D and trimming. Within this sample are approximately 50,000 clones, with less than 90% of them counted one time only. The ten largest clonotypes hold around 1.6% of the sample. Points on this clone: No cognate antigen has been identified for it. The input lacks base qualities; no much larger clone sits a single base away.

The CDR3 sequence holds 13 residues, the cysteine and phenylalanine included. The read is trimmed to its CDR3 DNA, 39 bases read in frame from base 1. Based on the germline V gene (reference sequence), the CDR1 and CDR2 sequences are MNHEY and SMNVEV. Here V drops 8 bases and J drops 5 bases, and the junction holds 8 bases not matched to any gene. What the study reported, not specific to this receptor: The authors stated that sample limitations prevented analyses of patient blood samples from being reproduced. Selection of PBMC samples for TCRB deep sequencing was based on availability. Immune responses induced by the vaccine were seen in around 93% of patients across multiple MHC alleles. Pseudoprogression appeared unrelated to alterations in the top peripheral T cell clonotypes detected by TCRB sequencing.

This specimen's time point label, per the study, means: week 35, safety follow-up. Every vaccine dose consisted of 300 ug of a 20-mer mutant IDH1 peptide in Montanide, administered subcutaneously together with topical imiquimod. Eight vaccinations were administered to patients in weeks 1, 3, 5, 7, 11, 15, 19 and 23, corresponding to visits V03 through V10. The donors had newly diagnosed IDH1-mutant astrocytomas of WHO grade 3 or 4 that showed loss of nuclear ATRX. The samples were drawn from NOA16, a multicentre, single-arm, open-label phase I trial in Germany that tested a mutant IDH1 peptide vaccine in humans for the first time. Genomic DNA for TCRB sequencing was extracted from EDTA blood using the DNeasy Blood and Tissue Kit.

The TCR originated in a middle-aged man with glioma. Recombination connected TRBV27 to TRBJ2-7; 8 bases in the junction line up with TRBD2. The specimen was PBMCs, collected from a glioma patient whose treatment included an IDH1 peptide vaccine. The encoded CDR3 is CASRSSGSNEQYF. The base sequence is TGTGCCAGCCGGTCCAGCGGGAGTAACGAGCAGTACTTC.